The table lists the clone carrying this TCR beta chain with a few counts. Its specificity is not known. 5'RACE primed at constant segments yielded TCR alpha and TCR beta cDNA libraries bearing sample barcodes and UMIs. Each CDR3 protein is one row after TCRdb ran MiXCR on the 5' RACE reads. Altogether about 390,000 distinct CDR3 sequences are present, roughly 21% being singletons, with the ten largest covering about an eighth. This record belongs to a study of T-cell memory formation after mild COVID-19. This CDR3 contains 14 residues. Trimming left V 8 bases short and J 0 bases short, with 12 bases between. Germline CDR1 MDHEN, CDR2 SYDVKM. Regarding the study as a whole: Shrinking CD4+ clones resided mostly in CM and EM, and CD8+ ones in EMRA.

This sequence joins TRBV28 and TRBJ2-3; a weak D match, TRBD1 (6 bases). The sample comprised PBMCs or a T cell subset sorted from them (not recorded which). The source is an adult woman who had mild COVID-19 (a few samples of this study predate the infection). Cell type and time point are not known. The CDR3 DNA is TGTGCCAGCCCCCCCAGGGGCAGCACAGATACGCAGTATTTT. Translated: CASPPRGSTDTQYF.